Presented here are 10 T cell receptor beta chains from one specimen sequenced in a study of cytotoxic CD8 clonotypes in ibrutinib-treated CLL. Assay used: immunoSEQ multiplex PCR; TCRdb lists only in-frame clones, some missing. The profile shows 35,000 or so clones, 70% to 80% of them singletons. The material was PBMCs, obtained at disease progression, from a patient treated with ibrutinib. The receptors here all came from a human donor with chronic lymphocytic leukemia.

The chain combines TRBV9 with TRBJ2-1; 10 bases are shared with TRBD2. The CDR3 is made up of 14 amino acids. V lost 1 base, J lost 8 bases, and 3 bases stayed unmatched. Germline V CDR1 and CDR2: SGDLS, YYNGEE. The CDR3 DNA sequence: TGTGCCAGCAGCGTAACTAGCGGGGTGGATGAGCAGTTCTTC. Protein: CASSVTSGVDEQFF. Full variable domain (outside the CDR3, taken from reference TRBV9 and TRBJ2-1): DSGVTQTPKHLITATGQRVTLRCSPRSGDLSVYWYQQSLDQGLQFLIQYYNGEERAKGNILERFSAQQFPDLHSELNLSSLELGDSALYFCASSVTSGVDEQFFGPGTRLTVL.

CDR3 nucleotide sequence: TGTGCCAGCAGCTTAGGTGTCAGGGTCTCTGGAAACACCATATATTTT. Translation gives CASSLGVRVSGNTIYF. The chain is built from TRBV7-9 and TRBJ1-3; D possibly corresponds to TRBD1 (5 bases). Germline V gives CDR1 SEHNR, CDR2 FQNEAQ (reference sequence). V lost 1 base, J lost 0 bases, and 10 bases lay in between. The CDR3 spans 16 residues.

This rearrangement joins TRBV6-1 to TRBJ1-2, with D uncertain. V was clipped by 1 base and J by 4 bases, with 7 bases between them. This CDR3 contains 13 residues. The germline V gene encodes CDR1 MNHNS and CDR2 SASEGT. CDR3 residues: CASSEVKVYGYTF. The CDR3 coding sequence is TGTGCCAGCAGTGAAGTTAAGGTCTATGGCTACACCTTC.

The chain recombines TRBV9 with TRBJ1-6; no clear D gene. The germline gives CDR1 SGDLS, CDR2 YYNGEE. CDR3 length equals 15 residues. The ends were cut back, 0 bases at V and 6 bases at J, with 10 bases in the middle. CDR3 sequence (DNA): TGTGCCAGCAGCGTAGGGGTAGGCGGTAATTCACCCCTCCACTTT. The encoded protein is CASSVGVGGNSPLHF.

The chain links TRBV11-2 to TRBJ1-5, with D tentatively TRBD1 (6 bases). V lost 0 bases and J 2 bases, leaving 11 bases between the germline ends. CDR3 length: 16 residues. Germline loops: CDR1 SGHAT, CDR2 FQNNGV. The CDR3 here is CASSLDGGLRNQPQHF. CDR3 DNA sequence: TGTGCCAGCAGCTTAGACGGGGGGCTTCGCAATCAGCCCCAGCATTTT.

In its sample, this clone is medium-sized. The chain links TRBV7-8 to TRBJ2-5; either TRBD1 or TRBD2 may fit D (5 bases each). The CDR3 has 14 amino acids. Trimming left V 9 bases short and J 3 bases short, with 17 bases between. Germline V lookup: CDR1 SGHVS, CDR2 FQNEAQ. The CDR3: CASKSNLGEETQYF. The CDR3 nucleotides are TGTGCCAGTAAATCAAACTTGGGGGAAGAGACCCAGTACTTC.

This clone was observed a single time. The chain couples TRBV2 to TRBJ2-1, with D unclear. Germline CDR1 is SNHLY and CDR2 is FYNNEI. V gave up 0 bases and J gave up 12 bases, with 6 bases separating them. This CDR3 comprises 11 residues. In DNA form, the CDR3 reads TGTGCCAGCAGTGAAGCCATCCGGCAGTTCTTC. It encodes CASSEAIRQFF.

The chain recombines TRBV6-5 with TRBJ1-4; no firm D call. From germline, CDR1 is MNHEY and CDR2 SVGAGI. The CDR3 runs to 14 residues. Trimming pared 4 bases from V and 0 bases from J, leaving 6 bases between. The CDR3 sequence is CASSFSATNEKLFF. The CDR3 DNA follows: TGTGCCAGCAGTTTTAGTGCAACTAATGAAAAACTGTTTTTT.

J is TRBJ2-7 and V is TRBV7-7; 7 bases are a match to TRBD2. Germline lookup yields CDR1 SSHAT and CDR2 FNYEAQ (reference sequence). The CDR3 contains 14 residues. The junction had 7 bases not matched to a gene; V was cut back by 5 bases and J by 3 bases. The CDR3 DNA reads as TGTGCCAGCAGCCCCCTCGGGGGGAGCTACGAGCAGTACTTC. Protein product: CASSPLGGSYEQYF.

The CDR3 sequence is CASSSGTSEGQPQHF. The CDR3 bases are TGCGCCAGCAGCTCCGGGACCTCAGAGGGACAGCCCCAGCATTTT. V usage is TRBV5-1 and J usage is TRBJ1-5; a weak D match, TRBD1 (5 bases). CDR1 SGHRS and CDR2 YFSETQ come from the germline V gene. The V gene lost 3 bases and the J gene lost 7 bases, with 17 bases spanning the gap. CDR3 length equals 15 residues.